Listed below are T cell receptor beta chains from one sample, sequenced in a study of blood T cell repertoires in COVID-19. Using immunoSEQ multiplex PCR, the repertoire was profiled, and TCRdb retains in-frame clones only, with some absent. Of roughly 200,000 clones detected, more than 80% appear once; the ten largest clones hold around 6.2%. What was sequenced was PBMCs or T cells enriched from blood (not recorded which). All receptors come from a man between 35 and 55 years old who had recovered from COVID-19. Both conserved end residues are part of each CDR3. Each record gives: J gene, clone size, D gene, V gene, CDR3 DNA, CDR3 protein. A D gene is named only where the DNA matches it firmly. A row's size may be missing; if present it is once, few, many or a size class.

TRBJ2-3 | NA | NA | TRBV27 | TGTGCCAGCAGTTCCGGGCGAGGAGGGTGGATCGATACGCAGTATTTT | CASSSGRGGWIDTQYF
TRBJ2-2 | once | TRBD1 | TRBV7-3 | TGTGCCAGCAGGGCGACAGGGATGCACACCGGGGAGCTGTTTTTT | CASRATGMHTGELFF
TRBJ2-1 | NA | TRBD1 | TRBV2 | TGTGCCAGCTCGTGGGGGACAGGGGGCTCCAATGAGCAGTTCTTC | CASSWGTGGSNEQFF
TRBJ1-1 | NA | NA | TRBV7-9 | TGTGCCAGCAGCTTAGGAACGGGTAATGAAGCTTTCTTT | CASSLGTGNEAFF
TRBJ1-2 | few | TRBD1 | TRBV7-3 | TGTGCCAGCAGCTTAACGGGGGACAGGAGGTCCTTCTATGGCTACACCTTC | CASSLTGDRRSFYGYTF
TRBJ1-2 | NA | NA | TRBV6-5 | TGTGCCAGCAGTTACTCGATTCGACAGAGGAGTGGCTACACCTTC | CASSYSIRQRSGYTF
TRBJ1-2 | NA | NA | TRBV28 | TGTGCCAGCAGTTTGGTGGAGCGTCGGGGCTACACCTTC | CASSLVERRGYTF
TRBJ2-5 | NA | NA | TRBV2 | TGTGCCAGCAGCTCATCTTTGGGACAACCCCGGGGAGAGACCCAGTACTTC | CASSSSLGQPRGETQYF
TRBJ2-2 | NA | NA | TRBV30 | TGTGGCCGCCGGGAGTCATCAAGCGGGGAGCTGTTTTTT | CGRRESSSGELFF
TRBJ1-6 | NA | NA | TRBV19 | TGTGCCAGTAGTATTTACTACCAGGGTAATTCACCCCTCCACTTT | CASSIYYQGNSPLHF
TRBJ1-1 | NA | NA | TRBV9 | TGTGCCAGCAGCGGGGCGAACACTGAAGCTTTCTTT | CASSGANTEAFF
TRBJ1-2 | NA | NA | TRBV28 | TGTGCCAGCGGTCGGGGGGGGCCCGATGGCTACACCTTC | CASGRGGPDGYTF
TRBJ2-1 | NA | NA | TRBV19 | TGTGCCAGTAGTATAGATGGGGCAAAACAGTTCTTC | CASSIDGAKQFF
TRBJ2-5 | NA | TRBD2 | TRBV19 | TGTGCCAGTAGGCCGACTAGCGGACAAGAGACCCAGTACTTC | CASRPTSGQETQYF
TRBJ1-5 | NA | NA | TRBV19 | TGTGCCAGTAGTATACTAAATCAGCCCCAGCATTTT | CASSILNQPQHF
TRBJ2-7 | NA | NA | TRBV3-1/TRBV3-2 | TGTGCCAGCGCCCTCTCGACGGGACATCCCTACGAGCAGTACTTC | CASALSTGHPYEQYF
TRBJ2-7 | NA | NA | TRBV2 | TGTGCCAGCAGAGCCGGGTCCTACGAGCAGTACTTC | CASRAGSYEQYF
TRBJ1-1 | NA | TRBD1 | TRBV5-1 | TGCGCCAGCAGCCCCGACAGGGTCTGGGCGGACACTGAAGCTTTCTTT | CASSPDRVWADTEAFF
TRBJ2-5 | NA | TRBD1 | TRBV7-3 | TGTGCCAGCGCTCTACAGGGGCCCACGGAGACCCAGTACTTC | CASALQGPTETQYF
TRBJ2-1 | NA | NA | TRBV2 | TGTGCCAGCAGTGCACTAGAGGGGACTGGCGACAATGAGCAGTTCTTC | CASSALEGTGDNEQFF
TRBJ1-1 | NA | NA | TRBV7-3 | TGTGCCAGCAGCGCCGGGGGGTTCACTGAAGCTTTCTTT | CASSAGGFTEAFF
TRBJ1-2 | NA | TRBD1 | TRBV2 | TGTGCCAGTATCCAGGACAGGGTGCTTTATGGCTACACCTTC | CASIQDRVLYGYTF
TRBJ2-5 | NA | TRBD2 | TRBV5-1 | TGCGCCAGCAGCACTGCAGGGTCGGGGGGAGAGACCCAGTACTTC | CASSTAGSGGETQYF
TRBJ1-6 | NA | TRBD1 | TRBV12-5 | TGTGCTAGTGCCCGGGACAGGGGAAATTCACCCCTCCACTTT | CASARDRGNSPLHF
TRBJ2-3 | large | NA | TRBV5-5 | TGTGCCAGCAGCTTGTTATTGCAGGGTGGTACAGATACGCAGTATTTT | CASSLLLQGGTDTQYF
TRBJ2-2 | NA | TRBD1 | TRBV7-9 | TGTGCCAGCAGCCGAGGACAGGCCAGCACCGGGGAGCTGTTTTTT | CASSRGQASTGELFF
TRBJ1-2 | few | NA | TRBV24-1 | TGTGCCACCAGTGGCCGGGATAGTATCTATGGCTACACCTTC | CATSGRDSIYGYTF
TRBJ1-5 | NA | NA | TRBV2 | TGTGCCAGCAGTGACCAAGCGATCAATCAGCCCCAGCATTTT | CASSDQAINQPQHF
TRBJ2-1 | few | NA | TRBV7-9 | TGTGCCAGCAGCTCTAGACTACCCTCCTACAATGAGCAGTTCTTC | CASSSRLPSYNEQFF
TRBJ2-7 | NA | NA | TRBV1 | TGCACCAGCAGCCAAGTCCGCTCCGGAGACCACGAGCAGTACTTC | CTSSQVRSGDHEQYF
TRBJ2-1 | NA | TRBD2 | TRBV28 | TGTGCCAGCAGCCGACCCCTGGCGGGAGTATCCTACAATGAGCAGTTCTTC | CASSRPLAGVSYNEQFF
TRBJ2-7 | once | TRBD1 | TRBV5-1 | TGCGCCAGCAGCTTGCCAGGGGGTCACAACGAGCAGTACTTC | CASSLPGGHNEQYF
TRBJ2-2 | NA | TRBD1 | TRBV5-1 | TGCGCCAGCAGCCTCCCCTTGTCCGGGACAGAAAATCTTTATCCAAACACCGGGGAGCTGTTTTTT | CASSLPLSGTENLYPNTGELFF
TRBJ2-5 | once | NA | TRBV2 | TGTGCCAGCAGGGGGGGAAGTGGAGAGACCCAGTACTTC | CASRGGSGETQYF
TRBJ2-3 | once | TRBD2 | TRBV19 | TGTGCCAGTGGTCTAGCGGGCACAGATACGCAGTATTTT | CASGLAGTDTQYF
TRBJ1-2 | NA | NA | TRBV27 | TGTGCCAGCAGCCTAGGGGCAGGGTGGGGTGGCTACACCTTC | CASSLGAGWGGYTF
TRBJ1-2 | NA | TRBD1 | TRBV10-3 | TGTGCCATCAGTGAACCCGGGACAGAGGCCTTCGGGGGCTATGGCTACACCTTC | CAISEPGTEAFGGYGYTF
TRBJ1-1 | NA | TRBD1 | TRBV27 | TGTGCCAGCAGTTCCCTGTGGGGGACAGGGCGGACTGAAGCTTTCTTT | CASSSLWGTGRTEAFF
TRBJ2-3 | once | TRBD2 | TRBV29-1 | TGCAGCGTTGAGGGAGGGACCGTTTTGGATACGCAGTATTTT | CSVEGGTVLDTQYF
TRBJ1-2 | NA | TRBD1 | TRBV5-1 | TGCGCCAGCAGGTTGGACAGGGACTATGGCTACACCTTC | CASRLDRDYGYTF
TRBJ1-5 | NA | NA | TRBV28 | TGTGCCAGCAGTTTGTCACCGCGACAGCCCCAGCATTTT | CASSLSPRQPQHF
TRBJ2-1 | NA | NA | TRBV7-9 | TGTGCCAGCAGCCTTCCCGGCGGAACCAATGAGCAGTTCTTC | CASSLPGGTNEQFF
TRBJ1-1 | few | NA | TRBV6-5 | TGTGCCAGCAGCTTACTCGCGAACACTGAAGCTTTCTTT | CASSLLANTEAFF
TRBJ2-3 | NA | TRBD2 | TRBV5-4 | TGTGCCAGCAGCTTGGCCGGGACTAGCGGCACAGATACGCAGTATTTT | CASSLAGTSGTDTQYF
TRBJ1-2 | NA | NA | TRBV7-2 | TGTGCCAGCAGTCGAGGGGGTTCCCAGGGTAAAGGCTACACCTTC | CASSRGGSQGKGYTF
TRBJ1-1 | NA | TRBD1 | TRBV30 | TGTGCCTGGAACCGGGACAGGGGGTTCACTGAAGCTTTCTTT | CAWNRDRGFTEAFF
TRBJ2-5 | NA | NA | TRBV5-3 | TGTGCCAGAAGCTTGGTGTGTCCACAAGAGACCCAGTACTTC | CARSLVCPQETQYF
TRBJ1-1 | NA | NA | TRBV15 | TGTGCCACCCGGACTTCGTCCAACATGAACACTGAAGCTTTCTTT | CATRTSSNMNTEAFF
TRBJ1-1 | NA | TRBD1 | TRBV10-2 | TGCGCCAGCAGTGAAACAGACAGGGGGCGAACTGAAGCTTTCTTT | CASSETDRGRTEAFF
TRBJ2-3 | NA | TRBD1 | TRBV3-1/TRBV3-2 | TGTGCCAGCAGCCAATCCGGGACAGGGACAGATACGCAGTATTTT | CASSQSGTGTDTQYF